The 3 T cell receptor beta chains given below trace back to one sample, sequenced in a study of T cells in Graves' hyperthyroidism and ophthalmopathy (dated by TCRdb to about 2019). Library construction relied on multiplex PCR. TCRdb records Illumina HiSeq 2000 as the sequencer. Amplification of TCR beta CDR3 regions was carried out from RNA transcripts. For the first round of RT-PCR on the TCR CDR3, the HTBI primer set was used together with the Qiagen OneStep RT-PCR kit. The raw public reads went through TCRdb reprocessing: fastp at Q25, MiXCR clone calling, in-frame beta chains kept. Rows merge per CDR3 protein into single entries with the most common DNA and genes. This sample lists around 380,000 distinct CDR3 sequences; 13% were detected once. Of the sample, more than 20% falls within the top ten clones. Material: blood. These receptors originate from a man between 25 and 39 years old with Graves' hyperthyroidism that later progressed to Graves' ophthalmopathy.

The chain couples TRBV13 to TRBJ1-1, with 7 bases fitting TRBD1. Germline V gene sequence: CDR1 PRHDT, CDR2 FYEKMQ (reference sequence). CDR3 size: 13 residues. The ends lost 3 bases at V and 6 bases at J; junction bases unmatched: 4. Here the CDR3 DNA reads TGTGCCAGCAGCTTCCAGGGGGTCCCTGAAGCTTTCTTT. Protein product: CASSFQGVPEAFF.

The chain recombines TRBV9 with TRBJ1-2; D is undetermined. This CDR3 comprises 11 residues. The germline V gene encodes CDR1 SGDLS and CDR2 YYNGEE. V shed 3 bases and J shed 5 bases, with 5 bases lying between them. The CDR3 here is CASSGLYGYTF. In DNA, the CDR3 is TGTGCCAGCAGCGGGCTATATGGCTACACCTTC.

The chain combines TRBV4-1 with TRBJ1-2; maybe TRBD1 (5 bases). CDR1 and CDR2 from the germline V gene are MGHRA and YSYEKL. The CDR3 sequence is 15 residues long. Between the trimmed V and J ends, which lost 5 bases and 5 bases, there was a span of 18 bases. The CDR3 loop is CASSRVETADYGYTF. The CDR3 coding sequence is TGCGCCAGCAGCAGAGTAGAGACAGCCGATTATGGCTACACCTTC.